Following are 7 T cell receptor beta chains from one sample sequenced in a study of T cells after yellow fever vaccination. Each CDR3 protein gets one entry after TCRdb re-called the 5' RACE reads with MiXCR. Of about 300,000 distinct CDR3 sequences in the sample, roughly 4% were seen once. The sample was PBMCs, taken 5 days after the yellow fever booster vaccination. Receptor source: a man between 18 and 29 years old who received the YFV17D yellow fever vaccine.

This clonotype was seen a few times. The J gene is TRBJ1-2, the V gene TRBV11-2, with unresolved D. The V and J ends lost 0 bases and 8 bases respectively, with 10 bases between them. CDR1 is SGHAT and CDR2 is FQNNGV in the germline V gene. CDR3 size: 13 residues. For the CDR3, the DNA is TGTGCCAGCAGCTTAGAACGTCTTCGGGGCTACACCTTC. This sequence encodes CASSLERLRGYTF.

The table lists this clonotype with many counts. CDR3 nucleotides: TGTGCCAGCAGTTCCGAACCCTACAATGAGCAGTTCTTC. It yields the protein CASSSEPYNEQFF. The chain joins TRBV12-3 or TRBV12-4 to TRBJ2-1; D ambiguous. The CDR3 length is 13 residues. Deletions cut 4 bases from V and 2 bases from J, with 6 bases between.

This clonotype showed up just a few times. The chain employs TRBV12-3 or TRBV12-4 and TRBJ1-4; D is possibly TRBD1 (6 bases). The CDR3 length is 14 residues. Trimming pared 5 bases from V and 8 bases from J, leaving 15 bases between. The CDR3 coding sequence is TGTGCCAGCAGTACGGGGGCTCTAGAGGAAAAACTGTTTTTT. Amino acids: CASSTGALEEKLFF.

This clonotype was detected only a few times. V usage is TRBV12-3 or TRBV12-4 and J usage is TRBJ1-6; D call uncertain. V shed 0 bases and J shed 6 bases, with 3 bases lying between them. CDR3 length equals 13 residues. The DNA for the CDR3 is TGTGCCAGCAGTTTAGCCGTTAATTCACCCCTCCACTTT. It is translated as CASSLAVNSPLHF.

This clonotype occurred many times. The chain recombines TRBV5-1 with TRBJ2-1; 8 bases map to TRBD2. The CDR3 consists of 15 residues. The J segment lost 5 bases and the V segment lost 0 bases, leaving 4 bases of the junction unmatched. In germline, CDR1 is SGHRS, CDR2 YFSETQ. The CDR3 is CASSLGAGDDNEQFF. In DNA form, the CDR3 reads TGCGCCAGCAGCTTGGGAGCGGGGGACGACAATGAGCAGTTCTTC.

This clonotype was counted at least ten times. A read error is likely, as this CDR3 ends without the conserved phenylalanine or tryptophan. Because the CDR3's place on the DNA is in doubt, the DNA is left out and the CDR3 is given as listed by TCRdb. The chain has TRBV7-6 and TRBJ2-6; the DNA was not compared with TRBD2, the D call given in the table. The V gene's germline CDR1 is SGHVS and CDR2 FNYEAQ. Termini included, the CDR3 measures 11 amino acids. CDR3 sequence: CASSLAGGITS.

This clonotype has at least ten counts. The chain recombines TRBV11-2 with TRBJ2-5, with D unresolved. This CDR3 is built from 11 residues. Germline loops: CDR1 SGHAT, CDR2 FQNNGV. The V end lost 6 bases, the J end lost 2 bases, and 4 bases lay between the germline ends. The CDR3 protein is CASRLQETQYF. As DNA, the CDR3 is TGTGCCAGCAGGTTGCAAGAGACCCAGTACTTC.